The entry below describes one TCR beta chain. This clone was observed a single time. The antigen it binds to is not known. No much larger clone is present one base from it, and per-base qualities are unavailable. The data were taken from a study of blood T cell repertoires in COVID-19 (dated by TCRdb to 2019 to 2021). Broadly, across the study: Samples covering the acute and convalescent phases of COVID-19 were provided by collaborators in the United States, Italy and Spain. The material from the prospective study consisted of cDNA or gDNA derived from T cells, B-cell-depleted T cells, or PBMCs. Subjects who had been exposed to COVID-19, were actively infected with it, or had recovered from it provided the deeply sampled blood TCRbeta repertoires that made up the dataset. A freely available public database, intended as a resource for researchers studying the immune response to SARS-CoV-2, is where the repertoires were released. The samples were drawn from the first 160 participants of the ongoing ImmuneRACE study and from 950 to 1,500 subjects provided by 6 global collaborators. The sample metadata nearly always contained a de-identified subject ID, COVID-19 status, age in years and sex. Where available, HLA class I and class II types were obtained from metadata supplied by the sample provider rather than from assay-based typing.

Taken from the germline V gene, the CDR1 and CDR2 loops are SGHRS and YFSETQ. V is clipped by 4 bases and J by 3 bases, and the sequence between their germline boundaries is 17 bases long. Inclusive of the bounding cysteine and phenylalanine, the CDR3 is 16 residues long. CDR3 DNA is the only sequence kept; it has 48 bases, read in frame from the first base. TCRbeta CDR3 regions were amplified from genomic DNA by means of the immunoSEQ Assay, a bias-controlled multiplex PCR. The published analysis was carried out like this. Within the assay, amplification of reference gene primers was used to estimate how many nucleated cells each sample contained. Sequence reads were collapsed and filtered to measure the absolute abundance of every unique TCRbeta CDR3 rearrangement. For each sample, productive Simpson clonality was calculated by taking the square root of Simpson's diversity index across productive rearrangements. TCRdb provides this immuneACCESS table in a form limited to in-frame rearrangements. Some clones are lacking; in checked studies, under half of them reflect an unresolved V gene, and why the rest are absent is not known. V, J and clone size were drawn from that table, and D and trimming were deduced from the DNA. Within this sample are roughly 200,000 clones, with 65% to 85% of them counted one time only. Of the sample, 7.9% falls within the top ten clones.

The collaborating institutions used their own protocols to collect whole blood in K2EDTA tubes. For TCRbeta analysis, collaborators shipped samples in one of three forms: frozen whole blood, isolated PBMCs, or DNA extracted from either of those sample types. Study-wide conclusions, independent of this receptor: The quantity of clinical and demographic metadata differed by source and by participant and was supplied without curation.

Input material: peripheral blood. The origin of this receptor is a woman of 80 years or more with acute or convalescent COVID-19. The V and J genes are TRBV5-1 and TRBJ1-3, and the D gene may be TRBD1, 6 bases matching. At the DNA level, the sequence is TGCGCCAGCAGCGAAAGGACAGACAGCATTGGAAACACCATATATTTT. This yields the protein CASSERTDSIGNTIYF.